These 6 T cell receptor beta chains were sequenced from one sample in a study of blood T cell repertoires in COVID-19. Data came from immunoSEQ multiplex PCR; TCRdb stores just in-frame clones and leaves some out. The sample includes about 280,000 clones, 80% to 90% seen only once; the top ten take approximately 4%. Sequencing was performed on PBMCs or T cells enriched from blood (not recorded which). The receptors were sampled from a woman aged 25 to 39 with acute COVID-19.

The chain has TRBV10-2 and TRBJ2-3, with D maybe TRBD2 (5 bases). The V end lost 6 bases, the J end lost 0 bases, and 13 bases lay between the germline ends. Germline V gene data show CDR1 as WSHSY and CDR2 as SAAADI. This CDR3 has 15 amino acids. As DNA, the CDR3 is TGCGCCAGCAGCCGGACTGAAACTAGCACAGATACGCAGTATTTT. Protein product: CASSRTETSTDTQYF.

The rearrangement joins TRBV3-1 (or the pseudogene TRBV3-2) to TRBJ1-1; the D is unclear. The V gene's germline CDR1 is LGHDT and CDR2 YNNKEL (reference sequence). V lost 1 base to trimming and J lost 6 bases, with 6 bases between them. The CDR3 covers 12 residues. The CDR3 region has the DNA TGTGCCAGCAGCCAAGCGGGAGCTGAAGCTTTCTTT. It encodes CASSQAGAEAFF.

This chain joins TRBV29-1 and TRBJ2-4; 7 nucleotides agree with TRBD2. Germline CDR1 reads SQVTM; CDR2 reads ANQGSEA. The CDR3 covers 11 residues. Germline trimming cut 4 bases from V and 6 bases from J; bases unmatched to any gene: 0. The DNA of the CDR3 is TGCAGCGTTGGGGAGGGAAACATTCAGTACTTC. It translates to CSVGEGNIQYF.

V and J are TRBV19 and TRBJ1-1; 8 bases are shared with TRBD1. Unmatched junction bases numbered 6, after V lost 11 bases and J lost 4 bases. The CDR3 extends over 12 amino acids. CDR1 is LNHDA, CDR2 SQIVND, per germline (reference sequence). CDR3 sequence reads: CAAKTGGTEAFF. The CDR3 region has the DNA TGTGCCGCCAAAACAGGGGGCACTGAAGCTTTCTTT.

This clone was seen only a few times. The CDR3 sequence is CASSPTAASTDTQYF. The DNA of the CDR3 is TGTGCCAGCAGTCCGACGGCGGCTAGCACAGATACGCAGTATTTT. The V and J genes are TRBV6-2 or TRBV6-3 and TRBJ2-3, with unresolved D. Germline V lookup: CDR1 MNHEY, CDR2 SVGEGT. The CDR3 covers 15 residues. The germline V and J ends were trimmed by 5 bases and 0 bases, with 12 bases remaining between them.

The genes are TRBV5-1 and TRBJ1-2; 9 nucleotides agree with TRBD1. Germline V gene sequence: CDR1 SGHRS, CDR2 YFSETQ. Trimming took 0 bases from V and 7 from J; bases not matched to a gene: 1. The CDR3 runs 13 residues. The chain's CDR3 is CASSLEQGAGYTF. The DNA for the CDR3 is TGCGCCAGCAGCTTGGAACAGGGGGCTGGCTACACCTTC.